One and the same sample provided the 5 T cell receptor beta chains below, sequenced in a study of technical replicates of blood from a few donors. Using immunoSEQ multiplex PCR, the repertoire was profiled, and TCRdb retains in-frame clones only, with some absent. The sample has approximately 75,000 clones, roughly 92% seen once. Sequencing used T cells isolated from PBMCs. All receptors come from a human donor in good health.

The chain uses TRBV6-1 and TRBJ1-5; D uncertain. The CDR3 extends over 15 amino acids. Germline loops: CDR1 MNHNS, CDR2 SASEGT. Trimming stripped 2 bases from V and 5 bases from J, with 13 bases between. The CDR3 protein is CASSERNTRDQPQHF. The DNA of the CDR3 is TGTGCCAGCAGTGAACGGAACACCCGGGATCAGCCCCAGCATTTT.

J is TRBJ2-5 and V is TRBV5-4; 8 bases align to TRBD2. The CDR3 length is 15 residues. Germline lookup yields CDR1 SGHNT and CDR2 YYREEE (reference sequence). The V and J ends lost 1 base and 5 bases, in that order; junction bases with no gene match: 7. In nucleotides, the CDR3 is TGTGCCAGCAGCTTGTTTTCCGGGAGGGCGGAGACCCAGTACTTC. This translates into CASSLFSGRAETQYF. The whole variable domain, remainder taken from reference TRBV5-4 and TRBJ2-5, is ETGVTQSPTHLIKTRGQQVTLRCSSQSGHNTVSWYQQALGQGPQFIFQYYREEENGRGNFPPRFSGLQFPNYSSELNVNALELDDSALYLCASSLFSGRAETQYFGPGTRLLVL.

This chain uses TRBV6-5 with TRBJ2-2, with D unresolved. V lost 5 bases and J 1 base, leaving 5 bases between the germline ends. The germline gives CDR1 MNHEY, CDR2 SVGAGI. The CDR3 is made up of 13 amino acids. The CDR3 DNA follows: TGTGCCAGCAGTCCTAAGAACACCGGGGAGCTGTTTTTT. Translating gives CASSPKNTGELFF.

The V gene is TRBV29-1, the J gene TRBJ2-7; D gene ambiguous. The germline V gene encodes CDR1 SQVTM and CDR2 ANQGSEA. The germline V and J ends were trimmed by 0 bases and 4 bases, with 13 bases remaining between them. The CDR3 consists of 14 residues. The CDR3 here is CSVEDSKLEYEQYF. The CDR3 DNA reads as TGCAGCGTTGAAGACTCGAAGCTGGAGTACGAGCAGTACTTC.

The chain links TRBV29-1 to TRBJ1-1; D possibly corresponds to TRBD1 (5 bases). V lost 2 bases to trimming and J lost 6 bases, with 13 bases between them. CDR1 and CDR2 (germline): SQVTM, ANQGSEA. The CDR3 totals 13 residues. The CDR3: CSVESNGGAEAFF. The DNA of the CDR3 is TGCAGCGTTGAATCGAACGGGGGGGCTGAAGCTTTCTTT.